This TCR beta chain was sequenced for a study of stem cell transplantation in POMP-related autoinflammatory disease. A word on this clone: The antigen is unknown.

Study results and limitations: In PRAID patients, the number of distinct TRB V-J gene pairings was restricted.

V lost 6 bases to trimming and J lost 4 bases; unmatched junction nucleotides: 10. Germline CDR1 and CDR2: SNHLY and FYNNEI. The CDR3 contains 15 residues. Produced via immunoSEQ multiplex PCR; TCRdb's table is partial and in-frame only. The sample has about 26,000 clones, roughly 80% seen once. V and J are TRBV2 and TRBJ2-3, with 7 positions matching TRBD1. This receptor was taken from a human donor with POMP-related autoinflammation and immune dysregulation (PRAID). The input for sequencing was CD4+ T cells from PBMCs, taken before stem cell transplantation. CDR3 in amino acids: CASSIQGQGSDTQYF. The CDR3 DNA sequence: TGTGCCAGCAGCATACAGGGGCAGGGTTCAGATACGCAGTATTTT.